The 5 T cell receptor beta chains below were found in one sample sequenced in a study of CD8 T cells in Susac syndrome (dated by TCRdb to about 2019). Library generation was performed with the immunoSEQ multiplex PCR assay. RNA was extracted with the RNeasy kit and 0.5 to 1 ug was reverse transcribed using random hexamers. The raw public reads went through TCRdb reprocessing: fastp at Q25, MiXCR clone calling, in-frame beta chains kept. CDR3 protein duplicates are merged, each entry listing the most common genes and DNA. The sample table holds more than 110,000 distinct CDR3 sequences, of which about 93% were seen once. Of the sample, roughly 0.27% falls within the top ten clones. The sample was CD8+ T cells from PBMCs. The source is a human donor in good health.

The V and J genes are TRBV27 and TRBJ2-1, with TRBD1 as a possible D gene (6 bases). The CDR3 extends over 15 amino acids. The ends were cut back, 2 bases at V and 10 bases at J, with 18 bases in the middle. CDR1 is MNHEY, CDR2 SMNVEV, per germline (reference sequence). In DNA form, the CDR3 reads TGTGCCAGCAGTTTAAGGTTTCTAGGGGGATACGAGCAGTTCTTC. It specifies CASSLRFLGGYEQFF.

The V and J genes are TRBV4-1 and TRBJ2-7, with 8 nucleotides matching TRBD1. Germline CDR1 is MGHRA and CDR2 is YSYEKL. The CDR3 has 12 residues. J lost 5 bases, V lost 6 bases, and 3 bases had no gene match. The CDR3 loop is CASSLTGDEQYF. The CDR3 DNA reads TGCGCCAGCAGTCTGACAGGGGACGAGCAGTACTTC.

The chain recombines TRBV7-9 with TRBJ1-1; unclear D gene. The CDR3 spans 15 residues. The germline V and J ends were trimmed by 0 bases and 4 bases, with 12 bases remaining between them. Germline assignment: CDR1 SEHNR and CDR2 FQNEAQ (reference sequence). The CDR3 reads CASSLAPAGGTEAFF. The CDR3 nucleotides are TGTGCCAGCAGCTTAGCACCGGCGGGTGGCACTGAAGCTTTCTTT.

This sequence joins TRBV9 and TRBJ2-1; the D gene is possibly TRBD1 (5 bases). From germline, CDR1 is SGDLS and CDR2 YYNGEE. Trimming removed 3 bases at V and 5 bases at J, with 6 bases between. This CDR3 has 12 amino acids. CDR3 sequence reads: CASSEGDNEQFF. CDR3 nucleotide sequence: TGTGCCAGCAGCGAAGGGGACAATGAGCAGTTCTTC.

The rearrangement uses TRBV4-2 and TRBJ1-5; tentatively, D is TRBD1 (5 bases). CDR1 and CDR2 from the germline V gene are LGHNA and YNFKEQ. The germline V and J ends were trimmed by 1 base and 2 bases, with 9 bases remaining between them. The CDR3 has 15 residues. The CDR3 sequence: CASSQGQGGNQPQHF. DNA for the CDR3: TGTGCCAGCAGCCAAGGGCAGGGAGGCAATCAGCCCCAGCATTTT.